The following is a T cell receptor beta chain sequence with its context. Its specificity is unknown. Post-treatment squamous cell carcinoma samples were taken on average 31 days after treatment start. The table came from immunoSEQ multiplex PCR; TCRdb's copy has only in-frame clones and leaves some out. This sample has about 14,000 clones, with around two thirds found just once. Per the germline V gene, CDR1 is SGHVS and CDR2 is FQNEAQ. CDR3 length: 15 residues. Germline trimming cut 6 bases from V and 7 bases from J; bases unmatched to any gene: 10. This sample was taken from a study of T cells in tumors after PD-1 blockade. Study-level results: Only pre- versus post-treatment comparisons showed clonal replacement.

The source material was tumor tissue, sampled after anti-PD-1 treatment. The chain has TRBV7-8 and TRBJ1-5; TRBD1 agrees at 9 bases. The sequence was collected from a human donor with cutaneous squamous cell carcinoma. This chain's CDR3 is CASSPGQGIEQPQHF. The CDR3 coding sequence is TGTGCCAGCAGTCCAGGACAGGGGATTGAACAGCCCCAGCATTTT.